Presented here are 18 T cell receptor beta chains from one specimen sequenced in a study of blood T cell repertoires in COVID-19. Sequenced by immunoSEQ multiplex PCR; TCRdb stores in-frame clones only, minus some. The table lists under 300,000 clones, about four fifths of them singletons. The sequenced sample was peripheral blood. Every receptor here comes from a man aged 25 to 40 who had recovered from COVID-19.

This clone was seen a single time. This sequence joins TRBV3-1 (or the pseudogene TRBV3-2) and TRBJ2-3, with TRBD1 as a possible D gene (6 bases). The V gene lost 4 bases and the J gene lost 4 bases, with 9 bases spanning the gap. In germline, CDR1 is LGHDT, CDR2 YNNKEL (reference sequence). CDR3 size: 13 residues. CDR3 DNA sequence: TGTGCCAGCAGCCCGACAGGATCAGATACGCAGTATTTT. This gives the protein CASSPTGSDTQYF.

The V call is TRBV11-2, the J call TRBJ1-6, with TRBD1 as a possible D gene (5 bases). Germline V gives CDR1 SGHAT, CDR2 FQNNGV. The CDR3 is made up of 14 amino acids. Trimming removed 3 bases from V and 8 bases from J, with 11 bases in between. Here the CDR3 DNA reads TGTGCCAGCAGCTTTCAGGGATTCGATTCACCCCTCCACTTT. Amino acids: CASSFQGFDSPLHF.

This chain links TRBV4-1 with TRBJ2-2, with TRBD2 matching over 13 bases. V trimming: 4 bases; J trimming: 2 bases; junction bases outside the gene matches: 7. The CDR3 has 18 residues. Per the germline V gene, CDR1 is MGHRA and CDR2 is YSYEKL. The CDR3 bases are TGCGCCAGCAGCCGAATGGGACTAGCGGGGAAAAACACCGGGGAGCTGTTTTTT. Amino acids: CASSRMGLAGKNTGELFF.

The V call is TRBV25-1, the J call TRBJ2-3; D unresolved. The CDR3 has 15 residues. Germline assignment: CDR1 MGHDK and CDR2 SYGVNS. Trimming took off 3 bases at V and 0 bases at J, with 10 bases between the two ends. The CDR3 reads CASSEVRYSTDTQYF. The CDR3 coding sequence is TGTGCCAGCAGTGAGGTACGGTATAGCACAGATACGCAGTATTTT.

V usage is TRBV18 and J usage is TRBJ2-5, with no clear D. The V end lost 2 bases, the J end lost 2 bases, and 12 bases lay between the germline ends. CDR3 size: 15 residues. CDR1 is KGHSH, CDR2 LQKENI, per germline. Here the CDR3 DNA reads TGTGCCAGCTCACCAGGGCAGCCCCGGCAAGAGACCCAGTACTTC. Encoded protein: CASSPGQPRQETQYF.

DNA of the CDR3: TGTGCCAGCAGTTACGGCAGGGGCTATGGCTACACCTTC. This encodes CASSYGRGYGYTF. The chain employs TRBV6-5 and TRBJ1-2; a possible D gene is TRBD1 (6 bases). The CDR3 sequence is 13 residues long. V lost 2 bases to trimming and J lost 4 bases, with 8 bases between them. CDR1 is MNHEY, CDR2 SVGAGI, per germline.

The gene calls are TRBV29-1 and TRBJ2-1; 10 nucleotides match TRBD2. The CDR3 spans 14 residues. After removal of 6 bases from V and 7 bases from J, the junction contained 9 bases not matched to a gene. CDR1 and CDR2 (germline): SQVTM, ANQGSEA. Here the CDR3 DNA reads TGCAGCGTGAGCGGGGGGGCGTCCCTTAATGAGCAGTTCTTC. This gives the protein CSVSGGASLNEQFF.

This rearrangement joins TRBV5-1 to TRBJ2-7; a weak D match, TRBD1 (5 bases). Per germline, CDR1 SGHRS and CDR2 YFSETQ. Trimming shortened V by 0 bases and J by 1 base, and 8 bases separated the two germline ends. The CDR3 spans 14 residues. CDR3 residues: CASSLAAGSYEQYF. The CDR3 DNA reads TGCGCCAGCAGCTTGGCGGCAGGGTCCTACGAGCAGTACTTC.

This chain links TRBV5-1 with TRBJ2-3; possibly TRBD2 for D (5 bases). V lost 5 bases to trimming and J lost 3 bases, with 16 bases between them. The CDR3 totals 15 residues. CDR1 is SGHRS and CDR2 is YFSETQ in the germline V gene. The CDR3 spells CASSSFSGGTDTQYF. The CDR3 region has the DNA TGCGCCAGCAGTTCTTTTAGTGGAGGAACAGATACGCAGTATTTT.

In DNA form, the CDR3 reads TGTGCCAGCAGCCCCGGGGGAGCGGGGGGTTTTCGCGAGCAGTACGTC. This codes for CASSPGGAGGFREQYV. The V and J genes are TRBV6-6 and TRBJ2-7, with TRBD2 matching over 9 bases. The germline V gene has CDR1 MNHNY and CDR2 SVGAGI (reference sequence). V was clipped by 6 bases and J by 6 bases; unmatched bases: 15. This CDR3 contains 16 residues.

This chain connects TRBV29-1 to TRBJ2-3, with D perhaps TRBD1 (5 bases). Trimming shortened V by 3 bases and J by 2 bases, and 15 bases separated the two germline ends. Germline V gene lookup returns CDR1 SQVTM and CDR2 ANQGSEA. CDR3 length equals 15 residues. DNA of the CDR3: TGCAGCGTTGACAGGGCAGGGCTAAACACAGATACGCAGTATTTT. Its protein product is CSVDRAGLNTDTQYF.

This clone was observed a few times. The V call is TRBV7-5, the J call TRBJ1-6; TRBD1 reflects the table's D call only, with no check against the DNA. TRBV7-5 is marked as a pseudogene. The CDR3 totals 15 residues. CDR3 loop: CVRSLGRTDNSPLHF. The CDR3 nucleotides are TGTGTCAGAAGCTTAGGGAGGACAGATAATTCACCCCTCCACTTT.

The chain links TRBV9 to TRBJ2-1; 12 nucleotides agree with TRBD1. The junction had 11 bases not matched to a gene; V was cut back by 1 base and J by 9 bases. CDR1 is SGDLS, CDR2 YYNGEE, per germline. CDR3 length: 17 residues. CDR3 residues: CASSVYDRGTGGSEQFF. In nucleotides, the CDR3 is TGTGCCAGCAGCGTATATGATCGAGGGACAGGGGGCAGTGAGCAGTTCTTC.

This chain joins TRBV24-1 and TRBJ2-7; 8 bases agree with TRBD1. J gave up 7 bases and V 8 bases, and 12 bases lay outside the gene matches. CDR3 length: 14 residues. Germline V CDR1 and CDR2: KGHDR, SFDVKD. DNA for the CDR3: TGTGCCACCAATCGAGGACAGGGATATCGGGAGCAGTACTTC. The encoded protein is CATNRGQGYREQYF.

The chain is built from TRBV29-1 and TRBJ2-1; D perhaps matches TRBD1 (6 bases). V lost 6 bases and J 3 bases, leaving 9 bases between the germline ends. The CDR3 runs to 12 residues. Germline V gene lookup returns CDR1 SQVTM and CDR2 ANQGSEA. The CDR3: CSVTGFYNEQFF. CDR3 nucleotides: TGCAGCGTCACAGGGTTCTACAATGAGCAGTTCTTC.

The genes are TRBV4-1 and TRBJ1-4; D unclear. The CDR3 extends over 16 amino acids. Germline V gene lookup returns CDR1 MGHRA and CDR2 YSYEKL. Trimming pared 0 bases from V and 0 bases from J, leaving 8 bases between. The CDR3 sequence is CASSQDLGTTNEKLFF. In DNA, the CDR3 is TGCGCCAGCAGCCAAGATTTGGGCACAACTAATGAAAAACTGTTTTTT.

This clone showed up just a few times. This chain links TRBV10-3 with TRBJ1-1, with a weak D call TRBD1 (5 bases). V was cut by 7 bases and J by 1 base, with 10 bases left in between. CDR3 length equals 13 residues. CDR1 and CDR2 from the germline V gene are ENHRY and SYGVKD. The CDR3 spells CAITRQTNTEAFF. The CDR3 region has the DNA TGTGCCATCACGCGACAGACGAACACTGAAGCTTTCTTT.

J is TRBJ2-6 and V is TRBV24-1, with no clear D. Germline-derived CDR1 and CDR2 are KGHDR and SFDVKD. V was shortened by 2 bases and J by 0 bases, with 4 bases between the two germline ends. The CDR3 has 15 amino acids. As DNA, the CDR3 is TGTGCCACCAGTGATTCTAGCTCTGGGGCCAACGTCCTGACTTTC. Protein: CATSDSSSGANVLTF.